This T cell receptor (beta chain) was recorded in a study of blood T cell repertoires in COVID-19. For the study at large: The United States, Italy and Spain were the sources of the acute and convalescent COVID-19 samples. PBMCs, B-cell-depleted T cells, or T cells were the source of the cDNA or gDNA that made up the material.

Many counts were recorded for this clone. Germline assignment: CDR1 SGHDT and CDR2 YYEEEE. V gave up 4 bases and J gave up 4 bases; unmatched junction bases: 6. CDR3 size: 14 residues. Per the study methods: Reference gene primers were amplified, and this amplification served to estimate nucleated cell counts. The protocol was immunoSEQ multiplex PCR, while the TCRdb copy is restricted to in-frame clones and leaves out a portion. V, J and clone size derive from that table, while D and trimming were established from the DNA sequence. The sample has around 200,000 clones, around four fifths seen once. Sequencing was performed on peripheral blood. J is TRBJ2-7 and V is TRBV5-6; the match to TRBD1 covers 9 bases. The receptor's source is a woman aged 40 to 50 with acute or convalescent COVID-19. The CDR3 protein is CASSQGQGRYEQYF. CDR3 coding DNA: TGTGCCAGCAGCCAGGGACAGGGTAGGTACGAGCAGTACTTC.